This T cell receptor (beta chain) was captured by sequencing in a study of CD8 T cells in Susac syndrome. Random hexamers primed reverse transcription of 0.5 to 1 ug RNA. TCRdb analysed the immunoSEQ multiplex PCR reads with MiXCR anew, one entry per CDR3 protein. This sample carries 65,000 to 90,000 distinct CDR3 sequences, about 95% of them seen once, and the ten largest clones take approximately 0.4%. This CDR3 is 14 amino acids long. CDR1 and CDR2 (germline): MNHNS, SASEGT. J gave up 4 bases and V 4 bases, and 3 bases lay outside the gene matches. The V call is TRBV6-1, the J call TRBJ1-1, with 10 bases fitting TRBD1. The specimen was CD8+ T cells from PBMCs. This clonotype was sampled from a human donor with multiple sclerosis. The CDR3 region has the DNA TGTGCCAGCAGTGGTTGGACAGGGGGCACTGAAGCTTTCTTT. Translating it yields CASSGWTGGTEAFF.